This entry lists 31 T cell receptor beta chains sequenced from one sample in a study of T cell changes during pregnancy in multiple sclerosis. Here immunoSEQ multiplex PCR was the method, and the copy in TCRdb shows in-frame clones only, minus some. This table holds approximately 65,000 clones, 91% found once. Sequencing was performed on CD4+ T cells from peripheral blood mononuclear cells, taken in the first trimester of pregnancy. Receptor source: a female donor with multiple sclerosis, enrolled in a pregnancy study.

The chain carries TRBV30 and TRBJ2-2; 7 positions agree with TRBD1. CDR3 size: 13 residues. Germline V CDR1 and CDR2: GTSNPN, SVGIG (reference sequence). J was trimmed by 8 bases and V by 4 bases; bases with no gene match: 7. The CDR3 region has the DNA TGTGCCTGGATTCAGGGGGTTAATGGGGAGCTGTTTTTT. Translation: CAWIQGVNGELFF.

This clone has only one observation. The chain is built from TRBV9 and TRBJ2-1; TRBD1 matches at 10 bases. The CDR3 runs 17 residues. CDR1 and CDR2 from the germline V gene are SGDLS and YYNGEE. The V and J ends lost 0 bases and 8 bases, in that order; junction bases with no gene match: 11. The CDR3 sequence is CASSVGDRGFPNDEQFF. In DNA form, the CDR3 reads TGTGCCAGCAGCGTAGGGGACAGGGGTTTCCCCAACGATGAGCAGTTCTTC.

This sequence joins TRBV18 and TRBJ1-1; 8 bases agree with TRBD1. The junction had 7 bases not matched to a gene; V was cut back by 3 bases and J by 1 base. Germline V CDR1 and CDR2: KGHSH, LQKENI. The CDR3 loop spans 16 amino acids. The CDR3 nucleotides read TGTGCCAGCTCACCGAAACCGGGACAGGCGAACACTGAAGCTTTCTTT. Amino acids: CASSPKPGQANTEAFF.

This clone has just one count. The chain is built from TRBV19 and TRBJ2-2, with 9 bases matching TRBD1. The CDR3 runs 14 residues. Germline-derived CDR1 and CDR2 are LNHDA and SQIVND (reference sequence). J was trimmed by 11 bases and V by 6 bases; bases with no gene match: 10. The CDR3 nucleotides are TGTGCCAGTAGACTCGGACAGGGGCTAAACGAGCTGTTTTTT. It encodes CASRLGQGLNELFF.

The DNA of the CDR3 is TGTGCCAGCAGTTACACAGGGGATTATGGCTACACCTTC. Translation: CASSYTGDYGYTF. The chain links TRBV6-6 to TRBJ1-2; TRBD1 matches 7 bases. Germline V gene data show CDR1 as MNHNY and CDR2 as SVGAGI (reference sequence). CDR3 length: 13 residues. Losses at the gene ends were 2 bases for V and 5 bases for J; bases not matched to a gene: 2.

This chain links TRBV5-1 with TRBJ2-1, with TRBD2 matching 12 bases. J was trimmed by 4 bases and V by 4 bases; bases with no gene match: 9. CDR1 and CDR2 (germline): SGHRS, YFSETQ. The CDR3 totals 17 residues. The CDR3 sequence: CASSLYTGTSGYNEQFF. DNA for the CDR3: TGCGCCAGCAGCCTGTATACCGGGACTAGCGGGTACAATGAGCAGTTCTTC.

The rearrangement joins TRBV30 to TRBJ1-4, with 7 bases matching TRBD1. This CDR3 comprises 14 residues. V shed 0 bases and J 3 bases; nucleotides not matched to a gene: 1. From germline, CDR1 is GTSNPN and CDR2 SVGIG (reference sequence). The CDR3 loop reads CAWSVGGSNEKLFF. In DNA, the CDR3 is TGTGCCTGGAGTGTAGGGGGCTCTAATGAAAAACTGTTTTTT.

This clone came up once. CDR3 DNA: TGTGCCAGCAGCCCCGGGGGGGGTTTTGGCTACACCTTC. Protein sequence: CASSPGGGFGYTF. The rearrangement uses TRBV7-8 and TRBJ1-2; a weak D match, TRBD1 (5 bases). Deletions cut 5 bases from V and 7 bases from J, with 14 bases between. In germline, CDR1 is SGHVS, CDR2 FQNEAQ. This CDR3 is 13 amino acids long.

The J gene is TRBJ2-4, the V gene TRBV9, with 9 positions matching TRBD1. This CDR3 is built from 16 residues. The V gene's germline CDR1 is SGDLS and CDR2 YYNGEE. J gave up 8 bases and V 0 bases, and 9 bases lay outside the gene matches. CDR3: CASSVDRYRGLDIQYF. CDR3 nucleotide sequence: TGTGCCAGCAGCGTAGATAGGTACAGGGGGCTTGACATTCAGTACTTC.

The chain recombines TRBV7-3 with TRBJ2-3; TRBD2 might be the D (6 bases). The germline gives CDR1 SGHTA, CDR2 FQGTGA. The CDR3 length is 15 residues. V was trimmed by 2 bases and J by 2 bases, leaving 11 bases between them. CDR3 region: CASSLLGGFTDTQYF. CDR3 in DNA: TGTGCCAGCAGCTTATTGGGGGGTTTCACAGATACGCAGTATTTT.

This clone showed up just once. The V call is TRBV19, the J call TRBJ2-1; 7 bases agree with TRBD2. Unmatched junction bases numbered 3, after V lost 0 bases and J lost 7 bases. Germline CDR1 and CDR2: LNHDA and SQIVND (reference sequence). The CDR3 covers 14 residues. CDR3 nucleotide sequence: TGTGCCAGTAGTATAGACGGGGGGAGAAATGAGCAGTTCTTC. Protein: CASSIDGGRNEQFF.

The chain couples TRBV25-1 to TRBJ1-3; D is unclear. This CDR3 has 15 amino acids. V was pared by 2 bases and J by 0 bases, with 8 bases between. In germline, CDR1 is MGHDK, CDR2 SYGVNS. In nucleotides, the CDR3 is TGTGCCAGCAGTGAAGGCGGATACTCTGGAAACACCATATATTTT. It yields the protein CASSEGGYSGNTIYF.

The rearrangement uses TRBV6-1 and TRBJ2-7; 12 nucleotides agree with TRBD2. In germline, CDR1 is MNHNS, CDR2 SASEGT. The CDR3 runs to 15 residues. Trimming removed 3 bases from V and 4 bases from J; junction bases left unmatched: 4. The CDR3 nucleotides read TGTGCCAGCAGTGATAGGACTAGCGGGGTGTACGAGCAGTACTTC. Protein product: CASSDRTSGVYEQYF.

The J gene is TRBJ2-5, the V gene TRBV15, with D hard to call. This CDR3 is built from 14 residues. The germline V and J ends were trimmed by 1 base and 1 base, with 7 bases remaining between them. Germline CDR1 reads LNHNV; CDR2 reads YYDKDF (reference sequence). CDR3 region: CATSRGAAQETQYF. The CDR3 DNA reads TGTGCCACCAGCAGAGGGGCAGCCCAAGAGACCCAGTACTTC. Full variable domain (outside the CDR3, taken from reference TRBV15 and TRBJ2-5): DAMVIQNPRYQVTQFGKPVTLSCSQTLNHNVMYWYQQKSSQAPKLLFHYYDKDFNNEADTPDNFQSRRPNTSFCFLDIRSPGLGDTAMYLCATSRGAAQETQYFGPGTRLLVL.

CDR3 sequence reads: CASSSGTGANTGELFF. The CDR3, as DNA: TGTGCCAGTAGTTCCGGGACAGGGGCCAACACCGGGGAGCTGTTTTTT. The chain links TRBV19 to TRBJ2-2; 10 positions match TRBD1. This CDR3 is 16 amino acids long. The V and J ends lost 5 bases and 2 bases, in that order; junction bases with no gene match: 5. Germline values: CDR1 LNHDA, CDR2 SQIVND (reference sequence).

The rearrangement uses TRBV7-2 and TRBJ1-1, with 7 bases lining up with TRBD1. V trimming: 6 bases; J trimming: 1 base; junction bases outside the gene matches: 5. Germline-derived CDR1 and CDR2 are SGHTA and FQGNSA. This CDR3 region has 14 residues. The CDR3 region has the DNA TGTGCCAGCAGGACAGGGCGTACGAACACTGAAGCTTTCTTT. Protein: CASRTGRTNTEAFF.

This chain joins TRBV2 and TRBJ2-7; 7 bases match TRBD1. Germline-derived CDR1 and CDR2 are SNHLY and FYNNEI. The junction had 4 bases not matched to a gene; V was cut back by 8 bases and J by 3 bases. The CDR3 runs 12 residues. Here the CDR3 reads CASGGQIYEQYF. Written as DNA, the CDR3 is TGTGCCAGCGGGGGACAGATCTACGAGCAGTACTTC.

The chain couples TRBV10-3 to TRBJ1-4; 7 bases align to TRBD1. Trimming took 10 bases from V and 8 from J; bases not matched to a gene: 10. The germline gives CDR1 ENHRY, CDR2 SYGVKD. The CDR3 is 13 amino acids. CDR3 amino acids: CATATGIGEKLFF. As DNA, the CDR3 is TGTGCCACTGCGACAGGGATAGGAGAAAAACTGTTTTTT.

CDR3: CASSLSSGGPYNEQFF. In DNA, the CDR3 is TGTGCCAGCAGTTTATCTAGCGGGGGTCCCTACAATGAGCAGTTCTTC. The gene calls are TRBV28 and TRBJ2-1, with 10 positions matching TRBD2. The CDR3 spans 16 residues. Germline values: CDR1 MDHEN, CDR2 SYDVKM. The ends lost 1 base at V and 2 bases at J; junction bases unmatched: 2.

V usage is TRBV7-9 and J usage is TRBJ1-2, with D tentatively TRBD1 (6 bases). V lost 4 bases and J lost 8, with 20 bases in between. This CDR3 comprises 15 residues. Germline V gene lookup returns CDR1 SEHNR and CDR2 FQNEAQ (reference sequence). CDR3 sequence reads: CASSSPTGDWGGYTF. Here the CDR3 DNA reads TGTGCCAGCAGCTCCCCGACAGGCGACTGGGGGGGCTACACCTTC.

This clone was detected only once. The V and J genes are TRBV2 and TRBJ1-5; 8 bases are shared with TRBD1. V was pared by 7 bases and J by 6 bases, with 14 bases of the junction left unmatched. There are 16 residues in the CDR3. CDR1 SNHLY and CDR2 FYNNEI come from the germline V gene. The CDR3 DNA follows: TGTGCCAGCATTGGACAGGGAGGCCCATGGGTTCAGCCCCAGCATTTT. Its protein is CASIGQGGPWVQPQHF.

V gene TRBV5-1 combines with J gene TRBJ2-3, with 8 bases matching TRBD2. Trimming took 0 bases from V and 2 from J; bases not matched to a gene: 5. The germline gives CDR1 SGHRS, CDR2 YFSETQ. The CDR3 covers 16 residues. The CDR3 sequence is CASSLVAGLDTDTQYF. DNA of the CDR3: TGCGCCAGCAGCTTGGTGGCGGGACTAGACACAGATACGCAGTATTTT.

The rearrangement links TRBV4-3 to TRBJ1-1; D is unclear. The ends were cut back, 0 bases at V and 4 bases at J, with 9 bases in the middle. CDR1 LGHNA and CDR2 YSLEER come from the germline V gene. This CDR3 has 14 residues. CDR3 sequence: CASSQDPRLTEAFF. The CDR3 region has the DNA TGCGCCAGCAGCCAAGATCCCCGACTCACTGAAGCTTTCTTT.

The V and J genes are TRBV4-2 and TRBJ2-3; 12 bases agree with TRBD2. Trimming took 3 bases from V and 5 from J; bases not matched to a gene: 6. Germline values: CDR1 LGHNA, CDR2 YNFKEQ. This CDR3 has 16 amino acids. The CDR3 is CASSHASGGAEDTQYF. CDR3 nucleotides: TGTGCCAGCAGCCATGCTAGCGGGGGGGCTGAAGATACGCAGTATTTT.

The chain combines TRBV6-6 with TRBJ2-3; 7 nucleotides line up with TRBD1. This CDR3 contains 16 residues. Germline CDR1 MNHNY, CDR2 SVGAGI (reference sequence). The junction had 9 bases not matched to a gene; V was cut back by 5 bases and J by 1 base. The CDR3, as DNA: TGTGCCAGCAGTCCCCCGACAGGGATCGGCACAGATACGCAGTATTTT. It is translated as CASSPPTGIGTDTQYF.

This chain connects TRBV7-6 to TRBJ1-2, with D perhaps TRBD1 (6 bases). Germline V lookup: CDR1 SGHVS, CDR2 FNYEAQ. Trimming stripped 1 base from V and 7 bases from J, with 13 bases between. This CDR3 spans 14 amino acids. CDR3 sequence (DNA): TGTGCCAGCAGCTTAGGAGGAACAGGGCTTGGCTACACCTTC. This sequence encodes CASSLGGTGLGYTF.

This chain joins TRBV7-3 and TRBJ1-2; a weak D match, TRBD1 (5 bases). Germline-derived CDR1 and CDR2 are SGHTA and FQGTGA. The CDR3 is 14 residues long. The V end was cut by 5 bases, the J end by 0 bases, with 10 bases between. The CDR3 protein is CASSPGVSNYGYTF. The CDR3 DNA reads as TGTGCCAGCAGCCCGGGGGTTTCTAACTATGGCTACACCTTC.

The V call is TRBV12-5, the J call TRBJ2-3; D may be TRBD1 (5 bases). There are 13 residues in the CDR3. Trimming took off 2 bases at V and 7 bases at J, with 10 bases between the two ends. Germline V gene sequence: CDR1 LGHNT, CDR2 FRNRAP. Here the CDR3 reads CASGLLGANTQYF. In nucleotides, the CDR3 is TGTGCTAGTGGTTTGCTAGGGGCCAATACGCAGTATTTT. The entire variable domain, with the rest obtained from reference TRBV12-5 and TRBJ2-3, is as follows: DARVTQTPRHKVTEMGQEVTMRCQPILGHNTVFWYRQTMMQGLELLAYFRNRAPLDDSGMPKDRFSAEMPDATLATLKIQPSEPRDSAVYFCASGLLGANTQYFGPGTRLTVL.

This chain joins TRBV29-1 and TRBJ1-4; D unclear. The CDR3 extends over 10 amino acids. Per germline, CDR1 SQVTM and CDR2 ANQGSEA. V dropped 5 bases and J dropped 7 bases, with 5 bases sitting between them. The CDR3 DNA sequence: TGCAGCGTTTTCAGTGAAAAACTGTTTTTT. This sequence encodes CSVFSEKLFF.

This clone was seen many times. The genes are TRBV6-5 and TRBJ2-7; the match to TRBD1 covers 10 bases. Germline CDR1 MNHEY, CDR2 SVGAGI. With 6 bases clipped from V and 4 bases from J, the junction kept 9 bases outside the gene matches. The CDR3 has 15 residues. The CDR3, as DNA: TGTGCCAGCAGGCTGCCGGGACAGGGGAGGTACGAGCAGTACTTC. This sequence encodes CASRLPGQGRYEQYF.

The chain employs TRBV18 and TRBJ1-1, with unresolved D. CDR3 size: 14 residues. V was shortened by 6 bases and J by 1 base, with 12 bases between the two germline ends. Germline loops: CDR1 KGHSH, CDR2 LQKENI. The chain's CDR3 is CASSSLGWNTEAFF. In nucleotides, the CDR3 is TGTGCCAGCTCGTCACTAGGGTGGAACACTGAAGCTTTCTTT.